These 29 T cell receptor beta chains share one sample of origin, sequenced in a study of T cells after yellow fever vaccination. From the 5' RACE reads, TCRdb called clonotypes with MiXCR, one entry per CDR3 protein. The table includes 500,000 to 700,000 distinct CDR3 sequences, 15% to 20% detected once. Sequenced material: PBMCs, taken 15 days after the yellow fever booster vaccination. The receptors were sampled from a man aged 25 to 45 who received the YFV17D yellow fever vaccine.

CDR3 coding DNA: TGTGCTAGTGGTTCCAACAGCGGGACTGGGGAGCTGTTTTTT. Its protein product is CASGSNSGTGELFF. V gene TRBV12-5 combines with J gene TRBJ2-2; 7 nucleotides agree with TRBD2. Looked up from germline, CDR1 is LGHNT and CDR2 is FRNRAP. Losses at the gene ends were 4 bases for V and 8 bases for J; bases not matched to a gene: 7. CDR3 length equals 14 residues.

The CDR3 reads CSAEGWVLADTDTQYF. The CDR3, as DNA: TGCAGCGCCGAGGGTTGGGTACTAGCGGACACAGATACGCAGTATTTT. The J gene is TRBJ2-3, the V gene TRBV29-1; 8 bases are shared with TRBD2. V dropped 7 bases and J dropped 2; count of bases not matched to a gene: 14. From germline, CDR1 is SQVTM and CDR2 ANQGSEA. This CDR3 spans 16 amino acids.

The rearrangement uses TRBV11-2 and TRBJ2-1; D is perhaps TRBD2 (6 bases). V lost 4 bases and J lost 15, with 16 bases in between. The CDR3 covers 12 residues. Germline CDR1 is SGHAT and CDR2 is FQNNGV. CDR3 loop: CASSYPGLDPFF. The CDR3, as DNA: TGTGCCAGCAGCTACCCGGGACTTGATCCGTTCTTC.

This chain links TRBV28 with TRBJ1-3; weak D call: TRBD1 (6 bases). Germline lookup yields CDR1 MDHEN and CDR2 SYDVKM. The V end lost 7 bases, the J end lost 9 bases, and 19 bases lay between the germline ends. The CDR3 consists of 14 residues. The CDR3 bases are TGTGCCAGCAACAGGGCGGGTGGTGGGTCCACCATATATTTT. This gives the protein CASNRAGGGSTIYF. The variable domain in full, with the rest retrieved from reference TRBV28 and TRBJ1-3, is DVKVTQSSRYLVKRTGEKVFLECVQDMDHENMFWYRQDPGLGLRLIYFSYDVKMKEKGDIPEGYSVSREKKERFSLILESASTNQTSMYLCASNRAGGGSTIYFGEGSWLTVV.

The chain recombines TRBV20-1 with TRBJ2-4, with unresolved D. The germline V and J ends were trimmed by 6 bases and 0 bases, with 9 bases remaining between them. This CDR3 is built from 13 residues. Germline-derived CDR1 and CDR2 are DFQATT and SNEGSKA (reference sequence). The CDR3 DNA sequence: TGCAGTGCGAATCCCTTAGCCAAAAACATTCAGTACTTC. Encoded protein: CSANPLAKNIQYF.

V gene TRBV11-3 combines with J gene TRBJ2-1; TRBD1 agrees at 7 bases. Germline V CDR1 and CDR2: SGHNT, YENEEA. Trimming removed 4 bases from V and 0 bases from J; junction bases left unmatched: 3. There are 15 residues in the CDR3. CDR3 sequence: CASSSGQVSYNEQFF. In DNA form, the CDR3 reads TGTGCCAGCAGCTCCGGACAGGTCTCCTACAATGAGCAGTTCTTC.

The rearrangement joins TRBV19 to TRBJ2-7, with D perhaps matching TRBD2 (5 bases). The length of the CDR3 is 13 residues. Germline CDR1 LNHDA, CDR2 SQIVND (reference sequence). V was pared by 3 bases and J by 5 bases, with 11 bases between. This chain's CDR3 is CASSISASNEQYF. CDR3 nucleotides: TGTGCCAGTAGTATTTCGGCTAGCAACGAGCAGTACTTC.

The rearrangement links TRBV20-1 to TRBJ2-7; 9 nucleotides align to TRBD1. The J segment lost 2 bases and the V segment lost 5 bases, leaving 4 bases of the junction unmatched. The CDR3 is 13 amino acids. Germline-derived CDR1 and CDR2 are DFQATT and SNEGSKA (reference sequence). Written as DNA, the CDR3 is TGCAGTGCTCCTCGGACAGGGGCCTACGAGCAGTACTTC. This codes for CSAPRTGAYEQYF.

This clonotype was seen a handful of times. This sequence joins TRBV20-1 and TRBJ1-4; no clear D. The V and J ends lost 3 bases and 7 bases respectively, with 15 bases between them. CDR3 length: 14 amino acids. Germline V gives CDR1 DFQATT, CDR2 SNEGSKA (reference sequence). The CDR3 reads CSARTGPEVEKLFF. The CDR3 coding sequence is TGCAGTGCTAGGACTGGGCCCGAAGTTGAAAAACTGTTTTTT.

This clonotype has a handful of counts. The chain carries TRBV7-2 and TRBJ2-7, with 11 positions matching TRBD1. This CDR3 is built from 16 residues. Germline assignment: CDR1 SGHTA and CDR2 FQGNSA. The trim removed 5 bases at V and 7 bases at J, leaving 13 bases unmatched. The CDR3 spells CASSQPGTGGLGEQYF. DNA of the CDR3: TGTGCCAGCAGCCAGCCCGGGACAGGGGGTCTTGGAGAGCAGTACTTC.

The chain links TRBV29-1 to TRBJ1-4, with D possibly TRBD1 on 6 matching bases. This CDR3 spans 12 amino acids. Germline V lookup: CDR1 SQVTM, CDR2 ANQGSEA. Trimming took 7 bases from V and 4 from J, leaving 10 bases between them. The CDR3 DNA reads TGCAGCGCCGGACAGAGTAATGAAAAACTGTTTTTT. Amino acids: CSAGQSNEKLFF.

This clonotype showed up just a few times. This chain connects TRBV12-3 or TRBV12-4 to TRBJ1-5; D is undetermined. V was cut by 6 bases and J by 1 base, with 7 bases left in between. This CDR3 has 13 residues. Here the CDR3 reads CASRVGSNQPQHF. The CDR3 nucleotides are TGTGCCAGCAGGGTCGGGAGCAATCAGCCCCAGCATTTT.

The table lists this clonotype with a few counts. The chain couples TRBV7-2 to TRBJ2-3; D unresolved. CDR3 size: 14 residues. V was cut by 1 base and J by 2 bases, with 7 bases left in between. Per the germline V gene, CDR1 is SGHTA and CDR2 is FQGNSA. The CDR3 here is CASSLGVITDTQYF. The CDR3 DNA sequence: TGTGCCAGCAGCTTAGGGGTGATCACAGATACGCAGTATTTT.

A few counts support this clonotype. V usage is TRBV30 and J usage is TRBJ2-2; 8 bases align to TRBD1. Per germline, CDR1 GTSNPN and CDR2 SVGIG (reference sequence). After removal of 4 bases from V and 7 bases from J, the junction contained 14 bases not matched to a gene. This CDR3 has 16 amino acids. For the CDR3, the DNA is TGTGCCTGGAAGGCCTTCCGGACAGGGAGCATCGGGGAGCTGTTTTTT. This gives the protein CAWKAFRTGSIGELFF.

The chain is built from TRBV7-8 and TRBJ1-2; tentatively, D is TRBD1 (5 bases). The CDR3 runs to 14 residues. With 1 base removed from V and 4 bases from J, the gap between germline ends came to 10 bases. The V gene's germline CDR1 is SGHVS and CDR2 FQNEAQ. In nucleotides, the CDR3 is TGTGCCAGCAGCTTAGATGGACAAAGCTATGGCTACACCTTC. Translating it yields CASSLDGQSYGYTF.

This clonotype was observed a few times. The chain couples TRBV20-1 to TRBJ2-3; 7 bases fit TRBD2. Looked up from germline, CDR1 is DFQATT and CDR2 is SNEGSKA (reference sequence). The J segment lost 2 bases and the V segment lost 5 bases, leaving 4 bases of the junction unmatched. This CDR3 is 13 amino acids long. The CDR3 here is CSASGLTTDTQYF. CDR3 bases: TGCAGTGCTTCGGGACTAACCACAGATACGCAGTATTTT.

This clonotype was picked up a small number of times. This chain joins TRBV11-2 and TRBJ2-1; D possibly corresponds to TRBD1 (5 bases). The CDR3 has 12 residues. Germline V gene lookup returns CDR1 SGHAT and CDR2 FQNNGV. Trimming cost V 5 bases and J 15 bases, with 17 bases left between them. The CDR3 region has the DNA TGTGCCAGCAGCCGGACCCGCTGGGGCACGTTCTTC. It is translated as CASSRTRWGTFF.

The J gene is TRBJ2-2, the V gene TRBV7-9; D is perhaps TRBD2 (5 bases). Germline V gene sequence: CDR1 SEHNR, CDR2 FQNEAQ (reference sequence). The CDR3 extends over 13 amino acids. Deletions cut 5 bases from V and 4 bases from J, with 8 bases between. The CDR3 DNA sequence: TGTGCCAGCAGCCCGGACTTCACCGGGGAGCTGTTTTTT. Amino acid sequence: CASSPDFTGELFF.

The rearrangement links TRBV12-5 to TRBJ1-5; tentatively, D is TRBD1 (5 bases). The V and J ends lost 4 bases and 7 bases respectively, with 17 bases between them. Germline CDR1 reads LGHNT; CDR2 reads FRNRAP. CDR3 length: 15 residues. CDR3 in amino acids: CASGSEKGWDQPQHF. CDR3 DNA: TGTGCTAGTGGTTCTGAGAAAGGTTGGGACCAGCCCCAGCATTTT.

The sample holds a few counts of this clonotype. V gene TRBV20-1 combines with J gene TRBJ2-2, with 16 positions matching TRBD2. The V segment lost 1 base and the J segment 7 bases; nucleotides outside the gene matches: 12. Germline CDR1 and CDR2: DFQATT and SNEGSKA (reference sequence). The CDR3 contains 19 residues. The CDR3 region has the DNA TGCAGTGCTAGAGCCCCCGCGGGGACTAGCGGGAGGGCCGGCGGGGAGCTGTTTTTT. This translates into CSARAPAGTSGRAGGELFF.

This clonotype was counted between two and nine times. The chain couples TRBV20-1 to TRBJ2-7; 14 bases are a match to TRBD2. V shed 3 bases, J shed 5 bases, and the junction held 6 bases outside the gene matches. CDR1 is DFQATT, CDR2 SNEGSKA, per germline (reference sequence). There are 15 residues in the CDR3. CDR3 amino acids: CSARRGTSGRNEQYF. The DNA for the CDR3 is TGCAGTGCTAGGAGAGGGACTAGCGGGAGAAACGAGCAGTACTTC.

This rearrangement joins TRBV20-1 to TRBJ2-5; no firm D call. The CDR3 contains 11 residues. Germline V lookup: CDR1 DFQATT, CDR2 SNEGSKA (reference sequence). The CDR3 bases are TGCAGCCAATTCAGGCCGGGGACCCAGTACTTC. Translating gives CSQFRPGTQYF.

The chain links TRBV7-8 to TRBJ2-1, with unresolved D. The CDR3 runs to 13 residues. Germline V gene data show CDR1 as SGHVS and CDR2 as FQNEAQ. Deletions cut 1 base from V and 9 bases from J, with 10 bases between. This CDR3 is CASSLGRPSEQFF. The CDR3 region has the DNA TGTGCCAGCAGCTTAGGACGGCCCAGTGAGCAGTTCTTC.

The chain couples TRBV3-1 to TRBJ1-4, with TRBD1 matching over 7 bases. Trimming at V came to 11 bases and at J to 8 bases, leaving 29 bases not matched to a gene. This CDR3 comprises 19 residues. Germline CDR1 and CDR2: LGHDT and YNNKEL (reference sequence). CDR3 nucleotides: TGTGCCTCCTGCCAAGATCTCCGGACAGGCGGAGACGGCTGGGAAAAACTGTTTTTT. Amino acids: CASCQDLRTGGDGWEKLFF. The full variable domain, in which reference TRBV3-1 and TRBJ1-4 provide the parts outside the CDR3, is DTAVSQTPKYLVTQMGNDKSIKCEQNLGHDTMYWYKQDSKKFLKIMFSYNNKELIINETVPNRFSPKSPDKAHLNLHINSLELGDSAVYFCASCQDLRTGGDGWEKLFFGSGTQLSVL.

The rearrangement links TRBV27 to TRBJ1-6; the match to TRBD1 covers 8 bases. This CDR3 is built from 15 residues. The germline gives CDR1 MNHEY, CDR2 SMNVEV (reference sequence). V dropped 8 bases and J dropped 4; count of bases not matched to a gene: 7. Here the CDR3 DNA reads TGTGCCAGCTCCCCGGGACAGGCGTATAATTCACCCCTCCACTTT. It encodes CASSPGQAYNSPLHF.

This clonotype came up a few times. The genes are TRBV20-1 and TRBJ2-2, with D unresolved. Germline CDR1 is DFQATT and CDR2 is SNEGSKA (reference sequence). Trimming shortened V by 4 bases and J by 4 bases, and 7 bases separated the two germline ends. The CDR3 runs to 12 residues. Here the CDR3 reads CSAIVGTGELFF. The CDR3 DNA reads as TGCAGTGCTATCGTCGGCACCGGGGAGCTGTTTTTT.

This clonotype was seen just once. The chain uses TRBV6-2 or TRBV6-3 and TRBJ2-3; D ambiguous. The ends were cut back, 4 bases at V and 6 bases at J, with 11 bases in the middle. This CDR3 is built from 13 residues. Germline CDR1 is MNHEY and CDR2 is SVGEGT. CDR3 in amino acids: CASSSLSHDTQYF. The CDR3 DNA is TGTGCCAGCAGTTCCCTTTCCCACGATACGCAGTATTTT.

This clonotype was seen only a few times. The rearrangement joins TRBV10-3 to TRBJ2-7, with no clear D. With 5 bases removed from V and 4 bases from J, the gap between germline ends came to 12 bases. Germline V lookup: CDR1 ENHRY, CDR2 SYGVKD. This CDR3 contains 13 residues. The CDR3 protein is CAISPSSEYEQYF. Written as DNA, the CDR3 is TGTGCCATCAGTCCCTCCTCTGAGTACGAGCAGTACTTC.

This clonotype was counted a few times. V gene TRBV12-3 or TRBV12-4 combines with J gene TRBJ1-4; TRBD1 might be the D (5 bases). The CDR3 spans 12 residues. Trimming shortened V by 4 bases and J by 8 bases, and 8 bases separated the two germline ends. CDR3 sequence reads: CASSWRGEKLFF. The DNA of the CDR3 is TGTGCCAGCAGTTGGAGGGGCGAAAAACTGTTTTTT.